These 17 T cell receptor beta chains were sequenced from one sample in a study of T cell responses to AZD1222 COVID-19 vaccine. Only in-frame clones appear in the TCRdb table, and some are missing; sequencing was by immunoSEQ multiplex PCR. Of fewer than 85,000 clones listed, approximately 90% were seen once; the top ten hold around 1.3%. The source material was peripheral blood, sampled 28 days after the second AZD1222 dose. The receptors stem from an adult who received the AZD1222 COVID-19 vaccine.

The chain has TRBV16 and TRBJ1-6; 10 bases fit TRBD1. The CDR3 runs to 15 residues. The ends lost 0 bases at V and 10 bases at J; junction bases unmatched: 3. Germline V gene data show CDR1 as KGHSY and CDR2 as FQNENV. CDR3 sequence: CASSQSGTGVSPLHF. DNA for the CDR3: TGTGCCAGCAGCCAATCGGGGACAGGGGTCTCACCCCTCCACTTT.

The chain uses TRBV3-1 (or the pseudogene TRBV3-2) and TRBJ1-6, with D perhaps TRBD1 (6 bases). Trimming cost V 4 bases and J 9 bases, with 16 bases left between them. The germline CDR1 and CDR2 sequences are LGHDT and YNNKEL (reference sequence). The CDR3 extends over 15 amino acids. Here the CDR3 DNA reads TGTGCCAGCAGCCCACTGGGGGCAGTTCTTTCACCCCTCCACTTT. It is translated as CASSPLGAVLSPLHF.

The V call is TRBV7-9, the J call TRBJ2-1; the D is unclear. The germline CDR1 and CDR2 sequences are SEHNR and FQNEAQ (reference sequence). V lost 5 bases and J 3 bases, leaving 17 bases between the germline ends. This CDR3 contains 16 residues. CDR3 DNA: TGTGCCAGCAGCGGCCGCTGGCCTAATAACTACAATGAGCAGTTCTTC. This codes for CASSGRWPNNYNEQFF.

V usage is TRBV6-5 and J usage is TRBJ1-1, with D possibly matching TRBD1 (6 bases). Germline V gene sequence: CDR1 MNHEY, CDR2 SVGAGI. V gave up 4 bases and J gave up 4 bases, with 10 bases separating them. The CDR3 is 13 amino acids. For the CDR3, the DNA is TGTGCCAGCAGTTCCCACAGGGCCACTGAAGCTTTCTTT. Amino acid sequence: CASSSHRATEAFF.

This rearrangement joins TRBV27 to TRBJ2-7; D not resolved. Trimming pared 6 bases from V and 2 bases from J, leaving 14 bases between. Per the germline V gene, CDR1 is MNHEY and CDR2 is SMNVEV (reference sequence). The CDR3 extends over 14 amino acids. The CDR3 loop reads CASRKDLPPYEQYF. CDR3 nucleotides: TGTGCCAGCAGGAAGGACCTACCACCCTACGAGCAGTACTTC.

This clone has just one count. The chain carries TRBV2 and TRBJ1-3; 7 bases agree with TRBD1. The V gene end was trimmed by 4 bases and the J gene end by 3 bases; junction bases not matched to a gene: 6. Germline lookup yields CDR1 SNHLY and CDR2 FYNNEI. CDR3 length: 15 residues. The CDR3 sequence is CASSGGQTFGNTIYF. The CDR3 DNA reads TGTGCCAGCAGTGGGGGACAGACGTTTGGAAACACCATATATTTT. The variable domain in full, completed from reference TRBV2 and TRBJ1-3, reads EPEVTQTPSHQVTQMGQEVILRCVPISNHLYFYWYRQILGQKVEFLVSFYNNEISEKSEIFDDQFSVERPDGSNFTLKIRSTKLEDSAMYFCASSGGQTFGNTIYFGEGSWLTVV.

The rearrangement links TRBV6-5 to TRBJ2-3; D not certain. Germline loops: CDR1 MNHEY, CDR2 SVGAGI. Trimming took 5 bases from V and 4 from J, leaving 10 bases between them. The CDR3 covers 13 residues. The CDR3 DNA follows: TGTGCCAGCAGTAGCCCCGCGGCAGATACGCAGTATTTT. Its protein product is CASSSPAADTQYF.

The chain uses TRBV30 and TRBJ2-3; 10 nucleotides match TRBD2. The CDR3 contains 14 residues. The germline gives CDR1 GTSNPN, CDR2 SVGIG (reference sequence). Trimming removed 3 bases from V and 0 bases from J; junction bases left unmatched: 0. CDR3 bases: TGTGCCTGGAGGACTAGCGGGAGCACAGATACGCAGTATTTT. Translating gives CAWRTSGSTDTQYF.

This clone is labeled medium-sized (0.01 to 0.1%). This chain connects TRBV2 to TRBJ1-2; TRBD1 agrees at 7 bases. Germline-derived CDR1 and CDR2 are SNHLY and FYNNEI. V lost 1 base and J lost 7; bases outside the gene matches: 6. The CDR3 consists of 14 residues. This CDR3 reads CASSEETGRSGYTF. In DNA, the CDR3 is TGTGCCAGCAGTGAAGAGACAGGGAGAAGTGGCTACACCTTC.

V and J are TRBV6-5 and TRBJ2-2, with 7 positions matching TRBD2. Germline V lookup: CDR1 MNHEY, CDR2 SVGAGI. The junction had 2 bases not matched to a gene; V was cut back by 6 bases and J by 1 base. The CDR3 consists of 14 residues. CDR3 nucleotide sequence: TGTGCCAGCAGGCCTAGCGGGAACACCGGGGAGCTGTTTTTT. Translation: CASRPSGNTGELFF.

The chain links TRBV7-9 to TRBJ2-1; a possible D gene is TRBD1 (6 bases). CDR3 length: 15 residues. Trimming took off 5 bases at V and 7 bases at J, with 18 bases between the two ends. Germline-derived CDR1 and CDR2 are SEHNR and FQNEAQ (reference sequence). The CDR3 nucleotides are TGTGCCAGCAGCGCACAAGGGAGCCAGGGGAATGAGCAGTTCTTC. This encodes CASSAQGSQGNEQFF.

The V gene is TRBV6-5, the J gene TRBJ1-6; D is undetermined. Trimming stripped 0 bases from V and 9 bases from J, with 15 bases between. Germline V gene lookup returns CDR1 MNHEY and CDR2 SVGAGI. The CDR3 length is 16 residues. The CDR3 region is CASSYSNWESGSPLHF. CDR3 DNA sequence: TGTGCCAGCAGTTACTCGAATTGGGAATCGGGTTCACCCCTCCACTTT.

V usage is TRBV6-5 and J usage is TRBJ1-5, with TRBD1 identical over 7 bases. Germline CDR1 and CDR2: MNHEY and SVGAGI. This CDR3 spans 14 amino acids. After removal of 7 bases from V and 3 bases from J, the junction contained 6 bases not matched to a gene. The CDR3 sequence: CASNPTGDNQPQHF. CDR3 DNA sequence: TGTGCCAGCAACCCTACAGGGGACAATCAGCCCCAGCATTTT.

J is TRBJ1-4 and V is TRBV29-1, with 8 bases fitting TRBD1. This CDR3 has 12 amino acids. V was clipped by 7 bases and J by 8 bases; unmatched bases: 6. The germline V gene has CDR1 SQVTM and CDR2 ANQGSEA. As DNA, the CDR3 is TGCAGCGGTCAGGGGGCTGGGGAAAAACTGTTTTTT. Translating it yields CSGQGAGEKLFF.

This clone appeared a few times. The V call is TRBV19, the J call TRBJ1-6; D gene unclear. Germline CDR1 LNHDA, CDR2 SQIVND (reference sequence). The CDR3 contains 14 residues. V lost 10 bases and J 1 base, leaving 11 bases between the germline ends. The CDR3: CATTIGSYNSPLHF. In DNA form, the CDR3 reads TGTGCCACCACCATTGGATCCTATAATTCACCCCTCCACTTT.

The gene calls are TRBV11-2 and TRBJ1-1; D uncertain. The germline gives CDR1 SGHAT, CDR2 FQNNGV. The CDR3 length is 14 residues. The ends were cut back, 0 bases at V and 1 base at J, with 6 bases in the middle. The CDR3 DNA reads TGTGCCAGCAGCTTAGAGGGAGGGAACACTGAAGCTTTCTTT. This gives the protein CASSLEGGNTEAFF. Together with reference TRBV11-2 and TRBJ1-1, the CDR3 gives the full variable domain: EAGVAQSPRYKIIEKRQSVAFWCNPISGHATLYWYQQILGQGPKLLIQFQNNGVVDDSQLPKDRFSAERLKGVDSTLKIQPAKLEDSAVYLCASSLEGGNTEAFFGQGTRLTVV.

This chain joins TRBV24-1 and TRBJ2-3; D possibly corresponds to TRBD1 (6 bases). V gave up 2 bases and J gave up 6 bases, with 14 bases separating them. Germline V lookup: CDR1 KGHDR, CDR2 SFDVKD. The length of the CDR3 is 15 residues. Written as DNA, the CDR3 is TGTGCCACCAGTGATTCTACAGGGCCCACGGATACGCAGTATTTT. Its protein product is CATSDSTGPTDTQYF.